The 28 T cell receptor beta chains presented below share a single source sample, sequenced in a study of shared clonotypes between healthy human individuals. Sequencing was performed with immunoSEQ multiplex PCR; in TCRdb, only in-frame clones are kept and a portion is missing. Among about 2 million clones listed, over 85% were seen once. CD8 cells regarded as naive lacked CD45RO, were positively chosen for CCR7, and omitted terminally differentiated effector memory CD45RA+ cells. The sequencing input was naive CD8+ T cells sorted from blood. The source is a man aged 18 to 35 in good health.

The V and J genes are TRBV7-9 and TRBJ2-3; tentatively, D is TRBD1 (6 bases). The CDR3 totals 14 residues. Germline CDR1 is SEHNR and CDR2 is FQNEAQ (reference sequence). Trimming shortened V by 2 bases and J by 1 base, and 7 bases separated the two germline ends. The CDR3 bases are TGTGCCAGCAGCTTAAGACAGGGCACAGATACGCAGTATTTT. Protein sequence: CASSLRQGTDTQYF. The full variable domain, in which reference TRBV7-9 and TRBJ2-3 provide the parts outside the CDR3, is DTGVSQNPRHKITKRGQNVTFRCDPISEHNRLYWYRQTLGQGPEFLTYFQNEAQLEKSRLLSDRFSAERPKGSFSTLEIQRTEQGDSAMYLCASSLRQGTDTQYFGPGTRLTVL.

V and J are TRBV6-1 and TRBJ1-1; D unclear. CDR1 and CDR2 (germline): MNHNS, SASEGT. The CDR3 spans 12 residues. V was trimmed by 7 bases and J by 0 bases, leaving 6 bases between them. The CDR3 loop is CASIQMNTEAFF. CDR3 in DNA: TGTGCCAGCATTCAGATGAACACTGAAGCTTTCTTT.

With regard to this clone: Different DNA sequences within this sample yield the same CDR3. V is TRBV11-2 and J is TRBJ2-7, with D uncertain. The germline V gene encodes CDR1 SGHAT and CDR2 FQNNGV. CDR3 length equals 11 residues. V was shortened by 5 bases and J by 10 bases, with 12 bases between the two germline ends. The CDR3 DNA is TGTGCCAGCAGCCTAACCCCCGATCAGTACTTC. This encodes CASSLTPDQYF.

The rearrangement joins TRBV6-6 to TRBJ1-1; a possible D gene is TRBD1 (5 bases). Trimming stripped 7 bases from V and 1 base from J, with 7 bases between. The CDR3 totals 12 residues. CDR1 is MNHNY and CDR2 is SVGAGI in the germline V gene (reference sequence). CDR3 nucleotides: TGTGCCAGCATCCAGGGGAACACTGAAGCTTTCTTT. Protein sequence: CASIQGNTEAFF.

The chain joins TRBV4-1 to TRBJ1-4; D perhaps matches TRBD1 (5 bases). V was cut by 3 bases and J by 12 bases, with 14 bases left in between. Germline lookup yields CDR1 MGHRA and CDR2 YSYEKL. The CDR3 consists of 13 residues. Here the CDR3 reads CASSQIDRFELFF. CDR3 bases: TGCGCCAGCAGCCAGATCGACAGATTCGAACTGTTTTTT.

The chain carries TRBV10-2 and TRBJ1-2; 7 nucleotides match TRBD1. The CDR3 runs 15 residues. CDR1 WSHSY and CDR2 SAAADI come from the germline V gene. V lost 7 bases to trimming and J lost 1 base; unmatched junction nucleotides: 9. Here the CDR3 DNA reads TGCGCCAGCACTTCCGACAGGGTCATTAACTATGGCTACACCTTC. This gives the protein CASTSDRVINYGYTF.

This chain uses TRBV6-6 with TRBJ1-2; D possibly corresponds to TRBD1 (5 bases). Between the trimmed V and J ends, which lost 2 bases and 7 bases, there was a span of 11 bases. The germline gives CDR1 MNHNY, CDR2 SVGAGI (reference sequence). The CDR3 is made up of 13 amino acids. The CDR3, as DNA: TGTGCCAGCAGTTACACTGACCAGGGTGGCTACACCTTC. It codes for CASSYTDQGGYTF.

A word on this clone: Other DNA variants within this sample encode the same CDR3. The J gene is TRBJ1-1, the V gene TRBV19; TRBD1 aligns across 7 bases. V lost 7 bases to trimming and J lost 0 bases; unmatched junction nucleotides: 2. This CDR3 comprises 13 residues. Germline V gives CDR1 LNHDA, CDR2 SQIVND (reference sequence). The CDR3 sequence: CASKQGMNTEAFF. The CDR3 DNA sequence: TGTGCCAGTAAACAGGGGATGAACACTGAAGCTTTCTTT.

V is TRBV6-4 and J is TRBJ2-7, with 10 bases fitting TRBD2. This CDR3 contains 16 residues. With 7 bases clipped from V and 4 bases from J, the junction kept 13 bases outside the gene matches. The V gene's germline CDR1 is MRHNA and CDR2 SNTAGT. DNA of the CDR3: TGTGCCAGCACCGAAAAAGGGCTAGCGGGAGCTTACGAGCAGTACTTC. Amino acid sequence: CASTEKGLAGAYEQYF.

The chain joins TRBV9 to TRBJ2-3; no firm D call. CDR1 and CDR2 (germline): SGDLS, YYNGEE. The CDR3 contains 13 residues. The V and J ends lost 2 bases and 5 bases respectively, with 9 bases between them. CDR3 bases: TGTGCCAGCAGCGTCGGAGAACAAGATACGCAGTATTTT. It specifies CASSVGEQDTQYF.

The rearrangement uses TRBV5-5 and TRBJ2-1; D unclear. V was shortened by 2 bases and J by 7 bases, with 4 bases between the two germline ends. Germline lookup yields CDR1 SGHKS and CDR2 YYEKEE (reference sequence). The CDR3 runs to 11 residues. This CDR3 is CASSFGNEQFF. In nucleotides, the CDR3 is TGTGCCAGCAGCTTTGGGAATGAGCAGTTCTTC.

V gene TRBV5-4 combines with J gene TRBJ2-3; the match to TRBD2 covers 10 bases. The junction had 8 bases not matched to a gene; V was cut back by 4 bases and J by 3 bases. The CDR3 has 16 residues. Germline-derived CDR1 and CDR2 are SGHNT and YYREEE (reference sequence). For the CDR3, the DNA is TGTGCCAGCAGCCCCCCGGGACTAGCGACTACAGATACGCAGTATTTT. It yields the protein CASSPPGLATTDTQYF. Full variable domain (missing parts from reference TRBV5-4 and TRBJ2-3): ETGVTQSPTHLIKTRGQQVTLRCSSQSGHNTVSWYQQALGQGPQFIFQYYREEENGRGNFPPRFSGLQFPNYSSELNVNALELDDSALYLCASSPPGLATTDTQYFGPGTRLTVL.

The gene calls are TRBV2 and TRBJ2-3; no reliable D call. V was cut by 10 bases and J by 1 base, with 6 bases left in between. This CDR3 has 11 residues. From germline, CDR1 is SNHLY and CDR2 FYNNEI. CDR3 nucleotide sequence: TGTGCCACTCCACGCACAGATACGCAGTATTTT. It codes for CATPRTDTQYF.

This clone was seen a single time. The rearrangement links TRBV30 to TRBJ2-1; TRBD2 aligns across 7 bases. The CDR3 extends over 16 amino acids. Trimming removed 2 bases from V and 7 bases from J; junction bases left unmatched: 14. The V gene's germline CDR1 is GTSNPN and CDR2 SVGIG (reference sequence). The CDR3 region has the DNA TGTGCCTGGAGTAACCCAAGATTAGCGGGCGAGAATGAGCAGTTCTTC. Protein: CAWSNPRLAGENEQFF. Supplemented by reference TRBV30 and TRBJ2-1, the full variable domain reads SQTIHQWPATLVQPVGSPLSLECTVEGTSNPNLYWYRQAAGRGLQLLFYSVGIGQISSEVPQNLSASRPQDRQFILSSKKLLLSDSGFYLCAWSNPRLAGENEQFFGPGTRLTVL.

The gene calls are TRBV30 and TRBJ2-5; 7 nucleotides match TRBD2. The V gene end was trimmed by 5 bases and the J gene end by 5 bases; junction bases not matched to a gene: 2. This CDR3 comprises 11 residues. Germline V gene sequence: CDR1 GTSNPN, CDR2 SVGIG (reference sequence). CDR3 loop: CAWGEGETQYF. The CDR3 DNA reads TGTGCCTGGGGGGAGGGGGAGACCCAGTACTTC.

The J gene is TRBJ2-7, the V gene TRBV7-6; 7 bases fit TRBD2. J gave up 3 bases and V 4 bases, and 12 bases lay outside the gene matches. The CDR3 covers 16 residues. Looked up from germline, CDR1 is SGHVS and CDR2 is FNYEAQ. CDR3 residues: CASSSGGGPPLYEQYF. The DNA for the CDR3 is TGTGCCAGCAGCTCAGGCGGGGGTCCTCCCCTCTACGAGCAGTACTTC. The variable domain in full, completed from reference TRBV7-6 and TRBJ2-7, reads GAGVSQSPRYKVTKRGQDVALRCDPISGHVSLYWYRQALGQGPEFLTYFNYEAQQDKSGLPNDRFSAERPEGSISTLTIQRTEQRDSAMYRCASSSGGGPPLYEQYFGPGTRLTVT.

On this clone: This sample also contains other DNA sequences that code for the same CDR3. V is TRBV9 and J is TRBJ2-7; TRBD2 is a possible D gene (6 bases). V was clipped by 4 bases and J by 4 bases, with 12 bases between them. CDR3 length: 13 residues. Per germline, CDR1 SGDLS and CDR2 YYNGEE. The CDR3 DNA reads TGTGCCAGCAGCCCTGGGACTGGTTACGAGCAGTACTTC. This gives the protein CASSPGTGYEQYF.

The chain is built from TRBV7-8 and TRBJ2-7; no definite D call. CDR1 SGHVS and CDR2 FQNEAQ come from the germline V gene. This CDR3 contains 12 residues. Trimming pared 7 bases from V and 1 base from J, leaving 8 bases between. The CDR3 DNA is TGTGCCAGCAACCTAGGTTCCTACGAGCAGTACTTC. As protein: CASNLGSYEQYF.

This chain connects TRBV9 to TRBJ2-2; D gene ambiguous. The V end lost 6 bases, the J end lost 0 bases, and 6 bases lay between the germline ends. In germline, CDR1 is SGDLS, CDR2 YYNGEE. CDR3 size: 13 residues. The CDR3 region is CASNGPNTGELFF. In DNA form, the CDR3 reads TGTGCCAGCAACGGGCCGAACACCGGGGAGCTGTTTTTT.

The V and J genes are TRBV27 and TRBJ2-7; D not certain. The CDR3 is 13 residues long. With 3 bases removed from V and 2 bases from J, the gap between germline ends came to 8 bases. Per the germline V gene, CDR1 is MNHEY and CDR2 is SMNVEV (reference sequence). The CDR3 loop is CASSFRWAYEQYF. In nucleotides, the CDR3 is TGTGCCAGCAGTTTTCGGTGGGCCTACGAGCAGTACTTC.

The chain employs TRBV15 and TRBJ1-1, with D possibly TRBD1 on 6 matching bases. The CDR3 runs 16 residues. Between the trimmed V and J ends, which lost 2 bases and 1 base, there was a span of 14 bases. Germline CDR1 is LNHNV and CDR2 is YYDKDF (reference sequence). CDR3: CATSRTILQGNTEAFF. The CDR3 DNA is TGTGCCACCAGCAGAACCATCTTACAGGGGAACACTGAAGCTTTCTTT.

The rearrangement uses TRBV5-6 and TRBJ1-1; 8 nucleotides agree with TRBD1. The germline gives CDR1 SGHDT, CDR2 YYEEEE. Unmatched junction bases numbered 11, after V lost 4 bases and J lost 0 bases. CDR3 length equals 17 residues. The chain's CDR3 is CASSAVPGQDMNTEAFF. CDR3 nucleotides: TGTGCCAGCAGCGCCGTCCCGGGACAGGACATGAACACTGAAGCTTTCTTT.

This chain connects TRBV27 to TRBJ2-7, with D possibly TRBD2 on 5 matching bases. The CDR3 has 18 residues. Germline CDR1 and CDR2: MNHEY and SMNVEV (reference sequence). The V end was cut by 2 bases, the J end by 1 base, with 21 bases between. DNA of the CDR3: TGTGCCAGCAGTTTAGGGGTGAGTGGCCTCCCGGGATCCTACGAGCAGTACTTC. This translates into CASSLGVSGLPGSYEQYF.

The chain couples TRBV9 to TRBJ1-2; D remains ambiguous. V lost 3 bases and J 4 bases, leaving 16 bases between the germline ends. The germline gives CDR1 SGDLS, CDR2 YYNGEE. The CDR3 length is 15 residues. CDR3 in DNA: TGTGCCAGCAGCGCTGATGAGGAGGTGGTCTATGGCTACACCTTC. Its protein product is CASSADEEVVYGYTF. Full variable domain (missing parts from reference TRBV9 and TRBJ1-2): DSGVTQTPKHLITATGQRVTLRCSPRSGDLSVYWYQQSLDQGLQFLIQYYNGEERAKGNILERFSAQQFPDLHSELNLSSLELGDSALYFCASSADEEVVYGYTFGSGTRLTVV.

The chain joins TRBV5-4 to TRBJ2-6; perhaps TRBD2 as D (5 bases). V was shortened by 2 bases and J by 2 bases, with 8 bases between the two germline ends. The CDR3 runs 15 residues. Germline values: CDR1 SGHNT, CDR2 YYREEE (reference sequence). Written as DNA, the CDR3 is TGTGCCAGCAGCTTTTCCGGGGCTGGGGCCAACGTCCTGACTTTC. Its translation is CASSFSGAGANVLTF. Using reference TRBV5-4 and TRBJ2-6 for the parts outside the CDR3, the full variable domain is ETGVTQSPTHLIKTRGQQVTLRCSSQSGHNTVSWYQQALGQGPQFIFQYYREEENGRGNFPPRFSGLQFPNYSSELNVNALELDDSALYLCASSFSGAGANVLTFGAGSRLTVL.

The chain employs TRBV21-1 and TRBJ1-2. TRBV21-1 is tagged as a pseudogene. CDR3 size: 15 residues. The CDR3 loop reads CASLKKGLGMDGYTF. Here the CDR3 DNA reads TGTGCCAGCTTAAAGAAAGGCCTGGGGATGGATGGCTACACCTTC.

The rearrangement joins TRBV28 to TRBJ2-1; 12 positions match TRBD2. Germline V gene sequence: CDR1 MDHEN, CDR2 SYDVKM. The CDR3 length is 17 residues. With 3 bases clipped from V and 0 bases from J, the junction kept 3 bases outside the gene matches. CDR3 loop: CASSLTSGGLSYNEQFF. Here the CDR3 DNA reads TGTGCCAGCAGTTTGACTAGCGGGGGCCTCTCCTACAATGAGCAGTTCTTC.

Concerning this clone itself: Other DNA sequences within the sample encode an identical CDR3. The chain combines TRBV9 with TRBJ2-7, with D possibly being TRBD2 (5 bases). CDR3 size: 13 residues. CDR1 and CDR2 (germline): SGDLS, YYNGEE. Deletions cut 3 bases from V and 0 bases from J, with 7 bases between. CDR3 region: CASSGGSSYEQYF. The CDR3 DNA reads TGTGCCAGCAGCGGTGGGAGCTCCTACGAGCAGTACTTC. The whole variable domain, remainder taken from reference TRBV9 and TRBJ2-7, is DSGVTQTPKHLITATGQRVTLRCSPRSGDLSVYWYQQSLDQGLQFLIQYYNGEERAKGNILERFSAQQFPDLHSELNLSSLELGDSALYFCASSGGSSYEQYFGPGTRLTVT.